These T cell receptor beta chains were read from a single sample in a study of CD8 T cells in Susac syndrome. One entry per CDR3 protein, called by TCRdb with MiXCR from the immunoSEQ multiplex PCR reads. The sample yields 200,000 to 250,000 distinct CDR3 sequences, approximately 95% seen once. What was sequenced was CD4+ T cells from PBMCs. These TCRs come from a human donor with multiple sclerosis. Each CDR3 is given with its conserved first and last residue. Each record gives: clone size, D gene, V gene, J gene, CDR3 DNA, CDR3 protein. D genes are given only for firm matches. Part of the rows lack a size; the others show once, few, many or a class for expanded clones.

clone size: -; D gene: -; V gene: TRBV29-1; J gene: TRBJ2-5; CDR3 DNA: TGCAGCGTTAGGGATCCAGAGACCCAGTACTTC; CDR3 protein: CSVRDPETQYF
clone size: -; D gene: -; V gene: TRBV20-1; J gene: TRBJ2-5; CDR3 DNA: TGCAGTGCTAGAAGACTAGACCAGACCCAGTACTTC; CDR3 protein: CSARRLDQTQYF
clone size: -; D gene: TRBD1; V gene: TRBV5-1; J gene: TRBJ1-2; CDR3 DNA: TGCGCCAGCAGCTTGGAGGCAGGGGGCAATGGCTACATCTTC; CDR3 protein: CASSLEAGGNGYIF
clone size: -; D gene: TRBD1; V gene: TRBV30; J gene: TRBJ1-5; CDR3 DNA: TGTGCCTGGAGTAACCGGGACAGGGCACACCAGCCCCAGCATTTT; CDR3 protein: CAWSNRDRAHQPQHF
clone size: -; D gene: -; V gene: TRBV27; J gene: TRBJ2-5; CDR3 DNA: TGTGCCAGCAGACCTCCTGGGACCCAGTACTTC; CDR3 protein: CASRPPGTQYF
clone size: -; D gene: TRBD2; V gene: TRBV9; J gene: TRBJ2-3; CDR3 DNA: TGTGCCAGCAGCGTAGATCTAGCGGCAGATACGCAGTATTTT; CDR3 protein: CASSVDLAADTQYF
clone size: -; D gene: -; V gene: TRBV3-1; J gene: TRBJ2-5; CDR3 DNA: TGTGCCAGCAGCCAAGAGTTGGGACCACGAGAGACCCAGTACTTC; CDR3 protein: CASSQELGPRETQYF
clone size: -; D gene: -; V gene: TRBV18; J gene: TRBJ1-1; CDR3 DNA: TGTGCCAGCTCACCACCAGGGGGGCGCATGGCTGAAGCTTTCTTT; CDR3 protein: CASSPPGGRMAEAFF
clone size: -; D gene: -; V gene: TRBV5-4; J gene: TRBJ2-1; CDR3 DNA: TGTGCCAGCAGCCGACCCCGGGCCCCCCACAATGAGCAGTTCTTC; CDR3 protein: CASSRPRAPHNEQFF
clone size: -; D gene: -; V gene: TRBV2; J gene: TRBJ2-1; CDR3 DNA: TGTGCCAGCACTAACCCCCGCTCCTACAATGAGCAGTTCTTC; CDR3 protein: CASTNPRSYNEQFF
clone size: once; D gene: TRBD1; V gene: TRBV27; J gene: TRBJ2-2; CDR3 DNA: TGTGCCAGCACCCGGGACAGCTTATCCGGGGAGCTGTTTTTT; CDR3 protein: CASTRDSLSGELFF
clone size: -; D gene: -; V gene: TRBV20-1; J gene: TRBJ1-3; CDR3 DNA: TGCAGTGCTAGCTCGGGGGTGGGAAACACCATATATTTT; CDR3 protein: CSASSGVGNTIYF
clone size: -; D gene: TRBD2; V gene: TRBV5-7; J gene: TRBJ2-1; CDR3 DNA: TGTGCCAGCAGCTTGGGACTAGCAACCCCTGGGCAGTTCTTC; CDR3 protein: CASSLGLATPGQFF
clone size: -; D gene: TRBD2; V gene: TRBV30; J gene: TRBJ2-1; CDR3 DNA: TGTGCCTGGAGTCCTAGCGGGATACGAAATGAGCAGTTCTTC; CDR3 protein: CAWSPSGIRNEQFF
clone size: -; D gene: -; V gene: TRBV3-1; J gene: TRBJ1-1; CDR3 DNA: TGTGCCAGCAGCCAAGGGCAGAGAGCTTTCTTT; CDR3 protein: CASSQGQRAFF
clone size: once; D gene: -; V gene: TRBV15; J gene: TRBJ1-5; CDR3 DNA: TGTGCCACCAGCAGAGACAGCCTGCAGCCGATAACTCAGCCCCAGCATTTT; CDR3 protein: CATSRDSLQPITQPQHF
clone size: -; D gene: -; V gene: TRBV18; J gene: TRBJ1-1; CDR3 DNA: TGTGCCAGCTCACCACTCGAAAGGATCTGGTCGAACACTGAAGCTTTCTTT; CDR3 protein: CASSPLERIWSNTEAFF
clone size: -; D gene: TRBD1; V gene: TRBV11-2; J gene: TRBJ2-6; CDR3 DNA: TGTGCCAGCAGCCTACGGACAGGGTTGTATCAGGGACCCTCTGGGGCCAACGTCCTGACTTTC; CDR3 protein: CASSLRTGLYQGPSGANVLTF
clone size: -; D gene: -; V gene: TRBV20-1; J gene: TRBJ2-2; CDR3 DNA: TGCAGTGCTAGCCCTACTACTTTCGGGGAGCTGTTTTTT; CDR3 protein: CSASPTTFGELFF
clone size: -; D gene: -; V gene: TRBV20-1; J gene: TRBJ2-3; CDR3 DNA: TGCAGTGCTAGAGAGGGTTTCCGGCGCGATACGCAGTATTTT; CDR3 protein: CSAREGFRRDTQYF
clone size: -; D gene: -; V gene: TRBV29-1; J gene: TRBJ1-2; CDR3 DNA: TGCAGCGTTGAACTCAAGGGAGGCTACACCTTC; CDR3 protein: CSVELKGGYTF
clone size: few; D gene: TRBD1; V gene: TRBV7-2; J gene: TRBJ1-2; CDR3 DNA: TGTGCCAGCAGCTTGGGACAGAAGTATGGCTACACCTTC; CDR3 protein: CASSLGQKYGYTF
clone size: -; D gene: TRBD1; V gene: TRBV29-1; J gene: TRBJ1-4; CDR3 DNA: TGCAGCGTTGCATCAGGGGGTAGTGAAAAACTGTTTTTT; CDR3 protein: CSVASGGSEKLFF
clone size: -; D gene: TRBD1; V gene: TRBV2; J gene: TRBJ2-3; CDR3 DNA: TGTGCCAGCAGCGCGGGACAGGCGCTTGCGGATACGCAGTATTTT; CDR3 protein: CASSAGQALADTQYF
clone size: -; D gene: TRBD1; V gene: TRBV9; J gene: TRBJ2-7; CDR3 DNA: TGTGCCAGCAGCCTTACTTTGGGACAGGGGGCAGGGGAGCAGTACTTC; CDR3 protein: CASSLTLGQGAGEQYF
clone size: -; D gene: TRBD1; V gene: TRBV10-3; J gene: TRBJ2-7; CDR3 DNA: TGTGCCATCAGCCCGGGGCAGGGGGACTACGAGCAGTACTTC; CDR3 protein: CAISPGQGDYEQYF
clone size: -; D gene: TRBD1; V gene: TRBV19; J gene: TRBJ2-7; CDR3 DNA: TGTGCCAGTAGTATCCCTCCCGGGACAGGGGCCTACGAGCAGTACTTC; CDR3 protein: CASSIPPGTGAYEQYF
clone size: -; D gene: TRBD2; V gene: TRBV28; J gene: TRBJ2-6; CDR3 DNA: TGTGCCAGCAGTCTGACTAGCGGGATTTATTCTGGGGCCAACGTCCTGACTTTC; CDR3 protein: CASSLTSGIYSGANVLTF
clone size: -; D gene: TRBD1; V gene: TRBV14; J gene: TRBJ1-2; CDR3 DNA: TGTGCCAGCAGCCAGGCGGACAGGGGGTACTACACCTTC; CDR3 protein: CASSQADRGYYTF
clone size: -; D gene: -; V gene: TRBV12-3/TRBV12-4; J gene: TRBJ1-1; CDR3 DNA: TGTGCCAGCAGTTTCTCAGCCACGGGTTCTGAAGCTTTCTTT; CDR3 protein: CASSFSATGSEAFF
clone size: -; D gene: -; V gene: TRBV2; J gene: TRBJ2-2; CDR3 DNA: TGTGCCAGCCGGCTACAGGGTCAGTCGGGCGCCGGGGAGCTGTTTTTT; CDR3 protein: CASRLQGQSGAGELFF
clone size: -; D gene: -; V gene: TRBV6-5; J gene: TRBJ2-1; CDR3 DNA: TGTGCCAGCAGTTACTCTGTCAGGGGAGATGAGCAGTTCTTC; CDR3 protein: CASSYSVRGDEQFF
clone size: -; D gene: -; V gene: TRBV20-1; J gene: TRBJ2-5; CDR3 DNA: TGCAGTGCTAACTTAGCCGGAGAGACCCAGTACTTC; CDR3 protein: CSANLAGETQYF
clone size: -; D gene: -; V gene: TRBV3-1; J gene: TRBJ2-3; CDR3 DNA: TGTGCCACCGGTAGGGGAAATACGCAGTATTTT; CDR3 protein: CATGRGNTQYF
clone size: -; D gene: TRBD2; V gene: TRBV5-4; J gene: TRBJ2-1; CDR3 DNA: TGTGCCAGCAGCTTGTCGGCTAGCGGGAGGTCGTACAATGAGCAGTTCTTC; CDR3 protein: CASSLSASGRSYNEQFF
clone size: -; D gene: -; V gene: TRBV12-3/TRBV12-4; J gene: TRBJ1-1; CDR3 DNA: TGTGCCAGCAGAGGGGGAAACACTGAAGCTTTCTTT; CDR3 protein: CASRGGNTEAFF
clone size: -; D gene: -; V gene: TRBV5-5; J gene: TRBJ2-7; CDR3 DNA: TGTGCCAGCAGCTTGACGGGATTCTCCTACGAGCAGTACTTC; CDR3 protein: CASSLTGFSYEQYF
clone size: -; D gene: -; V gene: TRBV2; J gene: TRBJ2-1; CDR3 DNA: TGTGCCAGCAGTGTTCTTAGAAGTGAGCAGTTCTTC; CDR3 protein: CASSVLRSEQFF
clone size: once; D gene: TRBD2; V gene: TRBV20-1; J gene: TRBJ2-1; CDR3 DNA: TGCAGTGCTCCTATCCGACTAGCGGGGAGGTACAATGAGCAGTTCTTC; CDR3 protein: CSAPIRLAGRYNEQFF
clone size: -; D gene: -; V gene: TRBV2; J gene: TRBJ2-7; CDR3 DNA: TGTGCCAGCAGTGAAGCGCTTCGAAGGGACGTGCTCCAGTACTTC; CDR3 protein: CASSEALRRDVLQYF
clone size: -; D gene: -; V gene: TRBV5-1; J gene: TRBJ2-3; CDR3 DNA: TGCGCCAGCAGCTTGGGCCACCATGGCACAGATACGCAGTATTTT; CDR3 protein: CASSLGHHGTDTQYF
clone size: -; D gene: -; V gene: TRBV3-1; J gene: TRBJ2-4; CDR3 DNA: TGTGCCAGCAGCCGTAGGCAGTCAAACATTCAGTACTTC; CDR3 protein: CASSRRQSNIQYF
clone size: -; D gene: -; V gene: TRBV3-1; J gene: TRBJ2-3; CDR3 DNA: TGTGCCAGCAGCCAAGTTTCGGGGGCTCCGTATTTT; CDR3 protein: CASSQVSGAPYF